The clone carrying this T cell receptor (beta chain) was seen repeatedly, ten times or more. Its antigen is not known. This entry belongs to a study of T cells in Graves' hyperthyroidism and ophthalmopathy. V was clipped by 1 base and J by 5 bases, with 11 bases between them. This CDR3 contains 14 residues. Germline CDR1 and CDR2: LGHDT and YNNKEL (reference sequence). Broader study findings: Ophthalmopathy cases were set apart from stable hyperthyroidism by a 13 V-J model. Most thyroid clonotypes that were expanded above 0.001 also turned up in blood.

At first hyperthyroidism diagnosis, before any ophthalmopathy symptoms, the blood sample was collected. TCR beta CDR3 region amplification was performed from RNA transcripts. Using the HTBI primer set, a first-round RT-PCR was run on the TCR CDR3. TCRdb reprocessed the multiplex PCR reads via MiXCR and lists one record per CDR3 protein. Of around 380,000 distinct CDR3 sequences listed, approximately 13% were seen once; the top ten hold less than 25%. The sample consisted of blood. The chain links TRBV3-1 to TRBJ2-5; D remains unclear. This sequence was found in a man aged 25-45 years with Graves' hyperthyroidism that later progressed to Graves' ophthalmopathy. This chain's CDR3 is CASSQGVSWETQYF. The CDR3 DNA is TGTGCCAGCAGCCAAGGAGTTAGCTGGGAGACCCAGTACTTC.